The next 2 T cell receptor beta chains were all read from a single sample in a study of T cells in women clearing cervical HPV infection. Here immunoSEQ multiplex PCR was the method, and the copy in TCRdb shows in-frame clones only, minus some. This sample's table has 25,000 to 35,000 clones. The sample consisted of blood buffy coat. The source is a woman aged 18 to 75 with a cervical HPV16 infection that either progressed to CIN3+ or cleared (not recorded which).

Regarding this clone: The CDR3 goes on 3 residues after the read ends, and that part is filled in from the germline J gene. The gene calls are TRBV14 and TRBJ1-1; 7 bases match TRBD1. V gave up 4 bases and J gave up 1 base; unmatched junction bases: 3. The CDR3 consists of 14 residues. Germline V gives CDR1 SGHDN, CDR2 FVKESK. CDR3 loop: CASSPWTGNTEAFF. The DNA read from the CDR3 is TGTGCCAGCAGCCCGTGGACAGGGAACACTGAA.

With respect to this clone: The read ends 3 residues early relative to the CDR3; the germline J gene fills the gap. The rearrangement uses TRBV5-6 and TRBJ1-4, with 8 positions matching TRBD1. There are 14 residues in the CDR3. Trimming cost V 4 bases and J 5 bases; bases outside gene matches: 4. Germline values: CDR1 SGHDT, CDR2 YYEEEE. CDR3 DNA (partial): TGTGCCAGCAGCCGGGACAGGACAAATGAAAAA. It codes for CASSRDRTNEK. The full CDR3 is CASSRDRTNEKLFF.